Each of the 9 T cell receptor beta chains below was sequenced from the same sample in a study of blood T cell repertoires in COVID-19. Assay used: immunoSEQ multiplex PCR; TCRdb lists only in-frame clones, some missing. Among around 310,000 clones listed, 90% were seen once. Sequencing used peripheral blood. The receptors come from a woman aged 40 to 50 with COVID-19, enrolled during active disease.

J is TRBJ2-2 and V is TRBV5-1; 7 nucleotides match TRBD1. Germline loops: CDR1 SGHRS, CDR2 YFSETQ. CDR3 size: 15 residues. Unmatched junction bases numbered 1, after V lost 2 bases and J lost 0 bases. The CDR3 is CASSFTGANTGELFF. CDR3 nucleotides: TGCGCCAGCAGCTTTACAGGGGCGAACACCGGGGAGCTGTTTTTT.

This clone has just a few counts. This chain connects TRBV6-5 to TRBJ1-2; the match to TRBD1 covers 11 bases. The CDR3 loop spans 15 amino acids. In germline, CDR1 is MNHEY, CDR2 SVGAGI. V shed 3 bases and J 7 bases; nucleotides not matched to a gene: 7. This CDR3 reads CASSYGRTGGFGYTF. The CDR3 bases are TGTGCCAGCAGTTATGGGCGGACAGGGGGCTTTGGCTACACCTTC.

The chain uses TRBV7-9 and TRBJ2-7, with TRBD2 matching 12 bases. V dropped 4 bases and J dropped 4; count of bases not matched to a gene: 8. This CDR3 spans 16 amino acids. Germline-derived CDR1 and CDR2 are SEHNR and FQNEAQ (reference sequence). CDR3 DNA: TGTGCCAGCAGCTCGTCCTTGACTAGCGGGGGTTACGAGCAGTACTTC. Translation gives CASSSSLTSGGYEQYF.

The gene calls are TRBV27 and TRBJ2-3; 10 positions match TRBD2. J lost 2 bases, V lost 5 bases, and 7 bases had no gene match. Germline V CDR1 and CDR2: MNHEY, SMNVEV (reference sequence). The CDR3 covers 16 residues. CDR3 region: CASSDGLAETTDTQYF. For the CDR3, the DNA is TGTGCCAGCAGTGATGGACTAGCGGAGACCACAGATACGCAGTATTTT.

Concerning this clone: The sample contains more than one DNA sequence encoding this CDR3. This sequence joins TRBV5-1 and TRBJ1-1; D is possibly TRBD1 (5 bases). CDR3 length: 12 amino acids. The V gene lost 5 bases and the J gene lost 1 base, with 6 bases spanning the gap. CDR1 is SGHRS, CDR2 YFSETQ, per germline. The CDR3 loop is CASSQGNTEAFF. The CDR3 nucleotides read TGCGCCAGCAGTCAGGGGAACACTGAAGCTTTCTTT.

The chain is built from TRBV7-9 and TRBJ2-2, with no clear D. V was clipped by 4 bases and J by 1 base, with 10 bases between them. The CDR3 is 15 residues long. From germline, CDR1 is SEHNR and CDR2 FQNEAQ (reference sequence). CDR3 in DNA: TGTGCCAGCAGCTCCTCTCCGGGGAACACCGGGGAGCTGTTTTTT. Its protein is CASSSSPGNTGELFF. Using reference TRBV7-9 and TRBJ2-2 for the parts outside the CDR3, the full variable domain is DTGVSQNPRHKITKRGQNVTFRCDPISEHNRLYWYRQTLGQGPEFLTYFQNEAQLEKSRLLSDRFSAERPKGSFSTLEIQRTEQGDSAMYLCASSSSPGNTGELFFGEGSRLTVL.

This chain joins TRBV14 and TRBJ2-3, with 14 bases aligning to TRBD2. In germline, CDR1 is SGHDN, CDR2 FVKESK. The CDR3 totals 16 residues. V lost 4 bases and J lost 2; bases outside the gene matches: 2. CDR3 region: CASSRLAGGITDTQYF. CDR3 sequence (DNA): TGTGCCAGCAGCCGACTAGCGGGGGGGATCACAGATACGCAGTATTTT.

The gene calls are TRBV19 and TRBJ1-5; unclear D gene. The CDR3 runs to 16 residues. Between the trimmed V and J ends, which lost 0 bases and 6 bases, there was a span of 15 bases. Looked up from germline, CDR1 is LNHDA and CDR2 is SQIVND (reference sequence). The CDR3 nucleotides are TGTGCCAGTAGTATAGATCTGCCAGACCGGGGTCAGCCCCAGCATTTT. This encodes CASSIDLPDRGQPQHF.

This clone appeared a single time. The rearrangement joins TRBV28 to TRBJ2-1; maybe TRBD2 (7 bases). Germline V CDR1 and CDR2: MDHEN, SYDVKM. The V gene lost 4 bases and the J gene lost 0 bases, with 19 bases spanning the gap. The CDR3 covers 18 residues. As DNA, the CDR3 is TGTGCCAGCAGTTCATCCTACGAAGGGGGGGGCTCCTACAATGAGCAGTTCTTC. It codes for CASSSSYEGGGSYNEQFF.